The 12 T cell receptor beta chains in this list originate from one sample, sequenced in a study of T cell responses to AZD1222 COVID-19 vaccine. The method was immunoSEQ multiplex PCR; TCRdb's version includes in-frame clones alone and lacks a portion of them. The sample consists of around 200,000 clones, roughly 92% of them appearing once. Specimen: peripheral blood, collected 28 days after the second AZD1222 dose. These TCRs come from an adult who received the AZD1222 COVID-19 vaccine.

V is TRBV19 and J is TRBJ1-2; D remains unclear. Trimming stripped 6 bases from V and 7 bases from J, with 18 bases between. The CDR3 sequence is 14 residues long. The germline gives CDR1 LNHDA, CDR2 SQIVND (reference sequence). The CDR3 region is CASSPAFGSVGYTF. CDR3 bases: TGTGCCAGTAGCCCAGCCTTTGGCTCGGTTGGCTACACCTTC.

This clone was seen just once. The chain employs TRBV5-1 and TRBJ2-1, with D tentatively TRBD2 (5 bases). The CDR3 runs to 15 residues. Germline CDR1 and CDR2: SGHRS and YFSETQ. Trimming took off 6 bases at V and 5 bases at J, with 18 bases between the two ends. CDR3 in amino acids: CASKASLTLDNEQFF. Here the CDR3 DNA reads TGCGCCAGCAAAGCTAGCTTAACCCTCGACAATGAGCAGTTCTTC.

For the CDR3, the DNA is TGTGCCAGCAGTCTTGGACGGGTCGGGTCGACTGAAGCTTTCTTT. This encodes CASSLGRVGSTEAFF. The V and J genes are TRBV7-3 and TRBJ1-1; D ambiguous. V lost 6 bases and J 5 bases, leaving 19 bases between the germline ends. Germline CDR1 and CDR2: SGHTA and FQGTGA. The CDR3 length is 15 residues.

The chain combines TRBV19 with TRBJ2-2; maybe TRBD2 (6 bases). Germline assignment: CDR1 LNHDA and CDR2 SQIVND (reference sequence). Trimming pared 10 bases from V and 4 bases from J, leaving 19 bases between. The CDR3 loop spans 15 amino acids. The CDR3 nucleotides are TGTGCCATTAAAAAGACATGGGGAGGCACCGGGGAGCTGTTTTTT. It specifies CAIKKTWGGTGELFF.

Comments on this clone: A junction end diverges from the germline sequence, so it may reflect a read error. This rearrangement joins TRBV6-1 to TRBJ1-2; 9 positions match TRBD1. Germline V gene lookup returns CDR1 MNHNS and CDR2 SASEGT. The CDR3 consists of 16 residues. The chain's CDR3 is CASNEISRTGDYGYTF. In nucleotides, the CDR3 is TGTGCCAGCAATGAAATCAGCCGGACAGGGGACTATGGCTACACCTTC.

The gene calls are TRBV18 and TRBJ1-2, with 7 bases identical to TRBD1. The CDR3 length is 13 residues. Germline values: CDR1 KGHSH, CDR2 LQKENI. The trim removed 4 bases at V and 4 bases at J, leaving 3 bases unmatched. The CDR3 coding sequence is TGTGCCAGCTCACGCCGGGACAGCTATGGCTACACCTTC. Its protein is CASSRRDSYGYTF.

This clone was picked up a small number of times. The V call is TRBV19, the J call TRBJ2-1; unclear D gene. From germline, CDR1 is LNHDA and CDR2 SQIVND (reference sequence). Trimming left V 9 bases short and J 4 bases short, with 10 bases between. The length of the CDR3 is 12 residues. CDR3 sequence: CASGPQYNEQFF. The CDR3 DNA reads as TGTGCCAGCGGGCCACAATACAATGAGCAGTTCTTC.

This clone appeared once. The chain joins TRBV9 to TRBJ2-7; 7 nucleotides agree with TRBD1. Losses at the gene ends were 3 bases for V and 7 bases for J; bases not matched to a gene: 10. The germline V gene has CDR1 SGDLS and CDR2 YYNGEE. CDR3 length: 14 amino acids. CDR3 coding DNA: TGTGCCAGCAGCGCCGGTAACAGGGGCTGGGAGCAGTACTTC. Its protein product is CASSAGNRGWEQYF.

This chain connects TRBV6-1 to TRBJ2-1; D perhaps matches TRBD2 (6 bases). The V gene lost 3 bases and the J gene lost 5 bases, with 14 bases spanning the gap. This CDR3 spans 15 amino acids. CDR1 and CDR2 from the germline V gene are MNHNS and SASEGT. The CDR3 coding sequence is TGTGCCAGCAGTGATATGGAGGGCCGTAACAATGAGCAGTTCTTC. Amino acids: CASSDMEGRNNEQFF.

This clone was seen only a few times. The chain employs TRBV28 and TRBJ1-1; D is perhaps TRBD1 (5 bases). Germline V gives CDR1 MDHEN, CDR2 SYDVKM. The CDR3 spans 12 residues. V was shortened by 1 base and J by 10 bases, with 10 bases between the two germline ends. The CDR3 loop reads CASSLYPQGAFF. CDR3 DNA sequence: TGTGCCAGCAGTTTATACCCCCAGGGAGCTTTCTTT.

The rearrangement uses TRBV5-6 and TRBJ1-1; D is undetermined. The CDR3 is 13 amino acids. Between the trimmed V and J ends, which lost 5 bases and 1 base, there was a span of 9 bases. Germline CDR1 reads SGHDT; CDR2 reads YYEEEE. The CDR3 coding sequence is TGTGCCAGCAGTTTACAATGGAACACTGAAGCTTTCTTT. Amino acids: CASSLQWNTEAFF.

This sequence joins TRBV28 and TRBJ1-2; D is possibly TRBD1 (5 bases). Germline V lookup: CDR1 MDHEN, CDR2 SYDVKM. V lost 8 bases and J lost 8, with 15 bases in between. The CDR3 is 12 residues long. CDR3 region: CASAGDPGGYTF. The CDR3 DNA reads TGTGCCAGCGCCGGGGACCCGGGAGGCTACACCTTC.